These 28 T cell receptor beta chains were sequenced from one sample in a study of OX40 agonist ivuxolimab in advanced cancers. Data came from immunoSEQ multiplex PCR; TCRdb stores just in-frame clones and leaves some out. Here the sample spans about 93,000 clones, 85% to 95% being singletons. Source: CD4+ or CD8+ T cells sorted from blood, taken in a trial of the OX40 agonist ivuxolimab. Receptors originate from an adult with an advanced solid tumor such as melanoma, head and neck, liver or kidney cancer.

The V and J genes are TRBV29-1 and TRBJ1-2; unclear D gene. The CDR3 sequence is 11 residues long. V was trimmed by 7 bases and J by 1 base, leaving 7 bases between them. Germline lookup yields CDR1 SQVTM and CDR2 ANQGSEA. CDR3 DNA: TGCAGCGCGCCTGTTAACTATGGCTACACCTTC. Protein product: CSAPVNYGYTF.

The chain carries TRBV27 and TRBJ2-1; the D gene is possibly TRBD2 (7 bases). Deletions cut 2 bases from V and 7 bases from J, with 15 bases between. The CDR3 has 15 amino acids. In germline, CDR1 is MNHEY, CDR2 SMNVEV (reference sequence). CDR3 coding DNA: TGTGCCAGCAGTTTAGGTTCGGGGGGCGGGAATGAGCAGTTCTTC. The encoded protein is CASSLGSGGGNEQFF.

This clone has just one count. The chain joins TRBV5-6 to TRBJ2-1; no clear D gene. V gave up 0 bases and J gave up 7 bases, with 5 bases separating them. CDR1 is SGHDT, CDR2 YYEEEE, per germline. The CDR3 runs 12 residues. The CDR3 sequence is CASSLDPNEQFF. DNA of the CDR3: TGTGCCAGCAGCTTGGATCCTAATGAGCAGTTCTTC.

The J gene is TRBJ1-1, the V gene TRBV7-2; maybe TRBD1 (5 bases). The germline gives CDR1 SGHTA, CDR2 FQGNSA. Between the trimmed V and J ends, which lost 5 bases and 1 base, there was a span of 8 bases. The CDR3 is 13 residues long. The CDR3 loop reads CASSPGGNTEAFF. The CDR3 bases are TGTGCCAGCAGCCCGGGGGGGAACACTGAAGCTTTCTTT.

This rearrangement joins TRBV9 to TRBJ2-1; 12 bases map to TRBD1. V was clipped by 3 bases and J by 4 bases; unmatched bases: 5. The length of the CDR3 is 16 residues. The germline V gene encodes CDR1 SGDLS and CDR2 YYNGEE. CDR3: CASSGPGQGAYNEQFF. CDR3 nucleotide sequence: TGTGCCAGCAGCGGACCGGGACAGGGGGCGTACAATGAGCAGTTCTTC.

V is TRBV10-3 and J is TRBJ1-5; D not certain. Per germline, CDR1 ENHRY and CDR2 SYGVKD. V shed 3 bases and J shed 5 bases, with 8 bases lying between them. The CDR3 is 13 residues long. CDR3 residues: CAISDSTDQPQHF. CDR3 nucleotides: TGTGCCATCAGTGACAGTACAGATCAGCCCCAGCATTTT.

The chain joins TRBV2 to TRBJ2-5; 11 nucleotides align to TRBD1. The CDR3 has 15 residues. V gave up 3 bases and J gave up 7 bases; unmatched junction bases: 7. CDR1 is SNHLY and CDR2 is FYNNEI in the germline V gene. The CDR3 DNA reads TGTGCCAGCAGTGACCCGGGACAGGGGGACGGGACCCAGTACTTC. Its translation is CASSDPGQGDGTQYF.

Here the CDR3 reads CASSVDRAPQETQYF. In DNA, the CDR3 is TGTGCCAGCAGCGTAGACAGGGCCCCCCAAGAGACCCAGTACTTC. The chain has TRBV9 and TRBJ2-5; D may be TRBD1 (6 bases). In germline, CDR1 is SGDLS, CDR2 YYNGEE. There are 15 residues in the CDR3. Trimming cost V 0 bases and J 1 base, with 10 bases left between them.

The chain has TRBV5-8 and TRBJ2-5, with 10 nucleotides matching TRBD1. Trimming removed 4 bases from V and 3 bases from J; junction bases left unmatched: 6. Per the germline V gene, CDR1 is SGHTS and CDR2 is YDEGEE. CDR3 length: 15 residues. In nucleotides, the CDR3 is TGTGCCAGCAGCCCGACAGGGGGCGGGGAAGAGACCCAGTACTTC. Its translation: CASSPTGGGEETQYF.

CDR3 sequence (DNA): TGTGCCACCAGCGCCAACAGGGCAAGTCAGCCCCAGCATTTT. It specifies CATSANRASQPQHF. The chain joins TRBV15 to TRBJ1-5, with a tentative D call TRBD1 (6 bases). The CDR3 is 14 residues long. CDR1 is LNHNV, CDR2 YYDKDF, per germline (reference sequence). V was pared by 5 bases and J by 6 bases, with 14 bases between. The whole variable domain, filled in from reference TRBV15 and TRBJ1-5, reads DAMVIQNPRYQVTQFGKPVTLSCSQTLNHNVMYWYQQKSSQAPKLLFHYYDKDFNNEADTPDNFQSRRPNTSFCFLDIRSPGLGDTAMYLCATSANRASQPQHFGDGTRLSIL.

The chain uses TRBV5-4 and TRBJ2-7; 9 nucleotides match TRBD2. The CDR3 sequence is 16 residues long. The V gene's germline CDR1 is SGHNT and CDR2 YYREEE (reference sequence). With V trimmed by 5 bases and J by 2 bases, 11 bases remained unmatched. Here the CDR3 reads CASSSSGTSTAYEQYF. CDR3 DNA sequence: TGTGCCAGCAGTTCCTCCGGGACTAGCACCGCCTACGAGCAGTACTTC.

The chain links TRBV27 to TRBJ2-3; D is unclear. V lost 1 base to trimming and J lost 4 bases, with 9 bases between them. The CDR3 consists of 14 residues. Germline CDR1 reads MNHEY; CDR2 reads SMNVEV (reference sequence). The DNA for the CDR3 is TGTGCCAGCAGTTTATACCCAGGCCCAGATACGCAGTATTTT. Residues: CASSLYPGPDTQYF.

Worth noting for this clone: The same CDR3 is also encoded by other DNA sequences in this sample. V gene TRBV19 combines with J gene TRBJ1-1; D remains ambiguous. Germline V gene data show CDR1 as LNHDA and CDR2 as SQIVND (reference sequence). The CDR3 consists of 12 residues. V lost 3 bases to trimming and J lost 1 base, with 3 bases between them. The CDR3 here is CASSIGNTEAFF. DNA for the CDR3: TGTGCCAGTAGTATCGGGAACACTGAAGCTTTCTTT. Full variable domain (remainder filled in from reference TRBV19 and TRBJ1-1): DGGITQSPKYLFRKEGQNVTLSCEQNLNHDAMYWYRQDPGQGLRLIYYSQIVNDFQKGDIAEGYSVSREKKESFPLTVTSAQKNPTAFYLCASSIGNTEAFFGQGTRLTVV.

The gene calls are TRBV4-1 and TRBJ2-7; D is undetermined. Per germline, CDR1 MGHRA and CDR2 YSYEKL. Deletions cut 5 bases from V and 3 bases from J, with 11 bases between. CDR3 size: 13 residues. The CDR3 sequence is CASSSTSGYEQYF. The CDR3 DNA reads as TGCGCCAGCAGCTCCACGTCAGGCTACGAGCAGTACTTC.

The chain recombines TRBV7-8 with TRBJ2-1, with TRBD2 identical over 9 bases. V gave up 1 base and J gave up 7 bases; unmatched junction bases: 8. Germline assignment: CDR1 SGHVS and CDR2 FQNEAQ. The CDR3 covers 16 residues. The CDR3 spells CASSLGGGALVNEQFF. In DNA, the CDR3 is TGTGCCAGCAGCTTAGGCGGGGGGGCCCTGGTGAATGAGCAGTTCTTC.

This clone has only one observation. This chain joins TRBV6-1 and TRBJ1-5; D unclear. The germline gives CDR1 MNHNS, CDR2 SASEGT. The CDR3 is made up of 15 amino acids. Trimming stripped 7 bases from V and 6 bases from J, with 19 bases between. The CDR3 DNA follows: TGTGCCAGCAATATAACCGGGAATGGGCGTCAGCCCCAGCATTTT. This gives the protein CASNITGNGRQPQHF.

The CDR3 bases are TGTGCCAGCAGCGGGGACAGCTACGAGCAGTACTTC. Protein: CASSGDSYEQYF. The V call is TRBV11-2, the J call TRBJ2-7; 7 nucleotides agree with TRBD1. The CDR3 contains 12 residues. CDR1 is SGHAT, CDR2 FQNNGV, per germline. Trimming removed 5 bases from V and 3 bases from J; junction bases left unmatched: 1.

The J gene is TRBJ2-3, the V gene TRBV15, with D possibly being TRBD1 (5 bases). Germline CDR1 is LNHNV and CDR2 is YYDKDF (reference sequence). The CDR3 is 15 residues long. The germline V and J ends were trimmed by 2 bases and 2 bases, with 11 bases remaining between them. The chain's CDR3 is CATSRSRAHTDTQYF. As DNA, the CDR3 is TGTGCCACCAGCAGAAGCAGGGCTCACACAGATACGCAGTATTTT.

In this sample, this clone turned up a few times. V and J are TRBV5-8 and TRBJ2-7; D unresolved. Germline V CDR1 and CDR2: SGHTS, YDEGEE. Trimming pared 0 bases from V and 6 bases from J, leaving 4 bases between. The CDR3 is 11 amino acids. The CDR3 DNA follows: TGTGCCAGCAGCTTGGCCCGCGAGCAGTACTTC. The encoded protein is CASSLAREQYF.

V gene TRBV19 combines with J gene TRBJ1-2, with 9 bases that match TRBD1. The germline gives CDR1 LNHDA, CDR2 SQIVND (reference sequence). The CDR3 is 15 residues long. The V segment lost 7 bases and the J segment 4 bases; nucleotides outside the gene matches: 10. The CDR3: CASTPGQGGGYGYTF. The CDR3 nucleotides are TGTGCCAGTACCCCGGGACAGGGCGGTGGCTATGGCTACACCTTC.

The chain combines TRBV9 with TRBJ1-1; D perhaps matches TRBD1 (5 bases). This CDR3 has 15 amino acids. From germline, CDR1 is SGDLS and CDR2 YYNGEE. V lost 0 bases to trimming and J lost 3 bases, with 12 bases between them. CDR3 nucleotide sequence: TGTGCCAGCAGCGTAGGTTCCGGGACCTACACTGAAGCTTTCTTT. This gives the protein CASSVGSGTYTEAFF.

The chain couples TRBV7-8 to TRBJ2-1; D is unresolved. Germline lookup yields CDR1 SGHVS and CDR2 FQNEAQ. Trimming shortened V by 0 bases and J by 6 bases, and 9 bases separated the two germline ends. The CDR3 has 14 residues. CDR3 nucleotides: TGTGCCAGCAGCTTAGCGGTAATCGGCAATGAGCAGTTCTTC. This encodes CASSLAVIGNEQFF.

The V and J genes are TRBV13 and TRBJ2-4; 9 bases agree with TRBD1. CDR1 and CDR2 (germline): PRHDT, FYEKMQ (reference sequence). The V segment lost 1 base and the J segment 4 bases; nucleotides outside the gene matches: 2. The CDR3 runs 15 residues. CDR3 nucleotides: TGTGCCAGCAGCTTAGACGGACAGGGGAAAAACATTCAGTACTTC. Its protein is CASSLDGQGKNIQYF.

This CDR3 reads CASSPGTEAFF. Written as DNA, the CDR3 is TGTGCCAGCAGTCCGGGGACTGAAGCTTTCTTT. This rearrangement joins TRBV6-5 to TRBJ1-1, with D unclear. CDR1 MNHEY and CDR2 SVGAGI come from the germline V gene. V lost 5 bases and J 5 bases, leaving 6 bases between the germline ends. The length of the CDR3 is 11 residues.

The chain is built from TRBV6-1 and TRBJ1-2, with 8 nucleotides matching TRBD1. V lost 6 bases and J lost 4; bases outside the gene matches: 7. Germline V gene lookup returns CDR1 MNHNS and CDR2 SASEGT. The CDR3 length is 14 residues. The CDR3 loop is CASSPSDRAYGYTF. The CDR3 bases are TGTGCCAGCAGCCCCTCGGACAGGGCCTATGGCTACACCTTC.

The chain has TRBV6-6 and TRBJ1-1; no definite D call. Trimming pared 7 bases from V and 2 bases from J, leaving 14 bases between. Germline V gene data show CDR1 as MNHNY and CDR2 as SVGAGI (reference sequence). The CDR3 totals 14 residues. Here the CDR3 reads CASKPGPANTEAFF. CDR3 DNA: TGTGCCAGCAAGCCGGGCCCAGCCAACACTGAAGCTTTCTTT.

The chain combines TRBV7-9 with TRBJ1-2; perhaps TRBD1 as D (6 bases). Trimming removed 3 bases at V and 5 bases at J, with 13 bases between. The V gene's germline CDR1 is SEHNR and CDR2 FQNEAQ (reference sequence). The CDR3 runs 14 residues. The CDR3 DNA reads as TGTGCCAGCAGCTTCATTGGGGACACTTATGGCTACACCTTC. This codes for CASSFIGDTYGYTF. Together with reference TRBV7-9 and TRBJ1-2, the CDR3 gives the full variable domain: DTGVSQNPRHKITKRGQNVTFRCDPISEHNRLYWYRQTLGQGPEFLTYFQNEAQLEKSRLLSDRFSAERPKGSFSTLEIQRTEQGDSAMYLCASSFIGDTYGYTFGSGTRLTVV.

This chain uses TRBV7-9 with TRBJ2-5; a possible D gene is TRBD1 (5 bases). V lost 2 bases and J lost 1, with 8 bases in between. Germline V gene lookup returns CDR1 SEHNR and CDR2 FQNEAQ (reference sequence). CDR3 size: 14 residues. This CDR3 is CASSLFDSQETQYF. The CDR3 DNA sequence: TGTGCCAGCAGCTTATTTGACAGCCAAGAGACCCAGTACTTC. Filled out from reference TRBV7-9 and TRBJ2-5, the complete variable domain reads DTGVSQNPRHKITKRGQNVTFRCDPISEHNRLYWYRQTLGQGPEFLTYFQNEAQLEKSRLLSDRFSAERPKGSFSTLEIQRTEQGDSAMYLCASSLFDSQETQYFGPGTRLLVL.